These 9 T cell receptor beta chains came from one sample sequenced in a study of OX40 agonist ivuxolimab in advanced cancers. This table comes from immunoSEQ multiplex PCR, and its TCRdb copy is limited to in-frame clones, with some not included. This sample has under 85,000 clones, with around 90% found just once. Sequencing used CD4+ or CD8+ T cells sorted from blood, obtained in a trial of the OX40 agonist ivuxolimab. The receptors derive from an adult with an advanced solid tumor such as melanoma, head and neck, liver or kidney cancer.

As to this clone: This specimen includes other DNA sequences encoding the same CDR3. This chain connects TRBV28 to TRBJ1-2; no clear D gene. The CDR3 consists of 12 residues. V shed 3 bases and J shed 5 bases, with 7 bases lying between them. CDR1 and CDR2 from the germline V gene are MDHEN and SYDVKM. Here the CDR3 DNA reads TGTGCCAGCAGTTTGCTGGGATATGGCTACACCTTC. Protein product: CASSLLGYGYTF.

V and J are TRBV10-3 and TRBJ2-5; perhaps TRBD2 as D (5 bases). CDR1 and CDR2 from the germline V gene are ENHRY and SYGVKD. The CDR3 spans 15 residues. V gave up 6 bases and J gave up 2 bases, with 16 bases separating them. In DNA, the CDR3 is TGTGCCATCAGCGCAACTAGGGCAGCTCAAGAGACCCAGTACTTC. This codes for CAISATRAAQETQYF.

The chain combines TRBV5-6 with TRBJ2-1, with 9 nucleotides matching TRBD2. The CDR3 extends over 16 amino acids. Trimming cost V 4 bases and J 0 bases; bases outside gene matches: 5. Germline V lookup: CDR1 SGHDT, CDR2 YYEEEE. The chain's CDR3 is CASSRLAAPSYNEQFF. The CDR3 nucleotides read TGTGCCAGCAGCCGACTAGCGGCCCCCTCCTACAATGAGCAGTTCTTC.

This clone has a handful of counts. The chain links TRBV27 to TRBJ2-7; D is undetermined. The length of the CDR3 is 13 residues. In germline, CDR1 is MNHEY, CDR2 SMNVEV (reference sequence). Trimming took off 2 bases at V and 2 bases at J, with 7 bases between the two ends. This chain's CDR3 is CASSLGFAYEQYF. DNA of the CDR3: TGTGCCAGCAGTTTAGGGTTCGCCTACGAGCAGTACTTC.

The chain couples TRBV5-1 to TRBJ2-5, with TRBD2 identical over 14 bases. The germline CDR1 and CDR2 sequences are SGHRS and YFSETQ. There are 17 residues in the CDR3. V dropped 1 base and J dropped 4; count of bases not matched to a gene: 6. The CDR3 region is CASSLIPGTSGRETQYF. For the CDR3, the DNA is TGCGCCAGCAGCTTGATCCCTGGGACTAGCGGGAGAGAGACCCAGTACTTC.

In the case of this clone: Germline and junction disagree at one end, which may indicate a read error. The chain employs TRBV30 and TRBJ2-7; D perhaps matches TRBD2 (5 bases). This CDR3 comprises 12 residues. The germline CDR1 and CDR2 sequences are GTSNPN and SVGIG (reference sequence). This CDR3 reads CAWSIDYYQQYF. The CDR3 DNA sequence: TGTGCCTGGAGTATAGACTACTACCAGCAGTACTTC.

By sample share, this clone is medium-sized. The chain recombines TRBV6-1 with TRBJ1-1, with D tentatively TRBD1 (6 bases). V was cut by 4 bases and J by 6 bases, with 12 bases left in between. CDR3 length equals 13 residues. CDR1 and CDR2 from the germline V gene are MNHNS and SASEGT. The CDR3 DNA reads as TGTGCCAGCAGTGGCAGGGGTTTCTCTGAAGCTTTCTTT. This encodes CASSGRGFSEAFF.

The chain employs TRBV2 and TRBJ1-5; D gene uncertain. Germline CDR1 SNHLY, CDR2 FYNNEI. Deletions cut 6 bases from V and 7 bases from J, with 7 bases between. The CDR3 sequence is 11 residues long. This chain's CDR3 is CASRVDQPQHF. CDR3 nucleotide sequence: TGTGCCAGCAGGGTTGACCAGCCCCAGCATTTT.

The chain uses TRBV6-5 and TRBJ2-5; no clear D. Germline V lookup: CDR1 MNHEY, CDR2 SVGAGI. This CDR3 comprises 14 residues. Trimming shortened V by 5 bases and J by 4 bases, and 14 bases separated the two germline ends. This chain's CDR3 is CASSLGPLGETQYF. CDR3 DNA sequence: TGTGCCAGCAGTCTAGGGCCCCTGGGAGAGACCCAGTACTTC.